This T cell receptor beta chain was captured by sequencing in a study of blood T cell repertoires in COVID-19. Repertoires were generated with immunoSEQ multiplex PCR, while TCRdb's copy carries only in-frame clones and drops some. The data hold more than 150,000 clones, with approximately 80% observed a single time. Material for sequencing was peripheral blood. The receptor's source is a woman aged 55-75 years with acute or convalescent COVID-19.

The CDR3 region is CASRVGLAGVREQYF. In nucleotides, the CDR3 is TGTGCCAGCAGGGTCGGACTAGCGGGGGTGAGGGAGCAGTACTTC. V usage is TRBV28 and J usage is TRBJ2-7, with 13 bases aligning to TRBD2. Trimming removed 6 bases from V and 7 bases from J; junction bases left unmatched: 9. The CDR3 is made up of 15 amino acids. CDR1 is MDHEN and CDR2 is SYDVKM in the germline V gene.